This entry concerns a single TCR beta chain. This sample was included in a study of blood T cell repertoires in COVID-19. At the level of the study: From the United States, Italy and Spain came samples of acute and convalescent COVID-19.

Germline assignment: CDR1 LGHDT and CDR2 YNNKEL (reference sequence). V was pared by 7 bases and J by 5 bases, with 14 bases between. This CDR3 contains 13 residues. Assay: immunoSEQ multiplex PCR; the TCRdb copy retains only in-frame clones and omits some. The repertoire holds about 39,000 clones, with 75% to 90% as singletons. This receptor was taken from a man between 60 and 75 years old with acute or convalescent COVID-19. The chain couples TRBV3-1 (or the pseudogene TRBV3-2) to TRBJ1-2, with D tentatively TRBD1 (5 bases). Sequenced: peripheral blood. The CDR3 loop is CASTDTGDYGYTF. The CDR3 DNA sequence: TGTGCCAGCACTGATACAGGAGATTATGGCTACACCTTC.